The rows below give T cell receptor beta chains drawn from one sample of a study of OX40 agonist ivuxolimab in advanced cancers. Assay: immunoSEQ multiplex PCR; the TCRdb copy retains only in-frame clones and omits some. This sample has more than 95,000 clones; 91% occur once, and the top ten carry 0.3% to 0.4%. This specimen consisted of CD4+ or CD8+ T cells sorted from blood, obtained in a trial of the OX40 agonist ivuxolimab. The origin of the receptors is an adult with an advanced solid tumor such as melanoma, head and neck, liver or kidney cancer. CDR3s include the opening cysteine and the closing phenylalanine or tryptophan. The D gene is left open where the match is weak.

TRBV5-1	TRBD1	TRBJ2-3	TGCGCCAGCAGCTTGGGACAGGGGGTCCCTAGCACAGATACGCAGTATTTT	CASSLGQGVPSTDTQYF
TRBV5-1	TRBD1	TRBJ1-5	TGCGCCAGCAGCCTAACAGGGGGCTTACAGCCCCAGCATTTT	CASSLTGGLQPQHF
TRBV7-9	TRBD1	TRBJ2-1	TGTGCCAGCAGCTTAGGTGACAGGGCCCACAATGAGCAGTTCTTC	CASSLGDRAHNEQFF
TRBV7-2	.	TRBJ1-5	TGTGCCAGCAGCACCCGACAGAATCAGCCCCAGCATTTT	CASSTRQNQPQHF
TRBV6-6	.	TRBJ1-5	TGTGCCAGCAGTTACGGCGGGGTTCGTCAGCCCCAGCATTTT	CASSYGGVRQPQHF
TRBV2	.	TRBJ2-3	TGTGCCAGCAGTATATACACAGATACGCAGTATTTT	CASSIYTDTQYF
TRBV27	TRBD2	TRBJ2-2	TGTGCCAGCAGCCAGGGACTAGCGGATATGGGGACCGGGGAGCTGTTTTTT	CASSQGLADMGTGELFF
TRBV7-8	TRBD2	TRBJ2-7	TGTGCCAGCAGCTTAGCGGATACTAGCGGGAGGTCCTACGAGCAGTACTTC	CASSLADTSGRSYEQYF
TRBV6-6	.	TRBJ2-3	TGTGCCAGCAGTTACCACCCTAGCAGAAGCACAGATACGCAGTATTTT	CASSYHPSRSTDTQYF
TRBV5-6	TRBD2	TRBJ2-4	TGTGCCAGCAGCGACTCACTGGGACTACTAGCCAAAAACATTCAGTACTTC	CASSDSLGLLAKNIQYF
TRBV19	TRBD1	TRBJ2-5	TGTGCCAGTACCAGGGACAGGGGCGGTCAAGAGACCCAGTACTTC	CASTRDRGGQETQYF
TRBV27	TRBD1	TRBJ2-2	TGTGCCAGCAGGCGGACAGGGGGCACCGGGGAGCTGTTTTTT	CASRRTGGTGELFF
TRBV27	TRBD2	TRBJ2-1	TGTGCCAGCAGTTTAGCGGGGGGCTCCTACAATGAGCAGTTCTTC	CASSLAGGSYNEQFF
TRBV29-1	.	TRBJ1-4	TGCAGCGCCCGAGCTAATGAAAAACTGTTTTTT	CSARANEKLFF
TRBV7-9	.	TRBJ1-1	TGTGCCAGCAGCTTAGGGGACTTGAACACTGAAGCTTTCTTT	CASSLGDLNTEAFF
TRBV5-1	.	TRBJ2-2	TGCGCCAGCAGCTTGGAAGGGTTTCAGGTCACCGGGGAGCTGTTTTTT	CASSLEGFQVTGELFF
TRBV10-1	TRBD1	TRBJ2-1	TGCGCCAGCAGCGTTGGACAGGGCGCCTACAATGAGCAGTTCTTC	CASSVGQGAYNEQFF